This T cell receptor (beta chain) derives from a study of cytomegalovirus exposure and HLA in healthy donors. Study-wide context: Later, an analysis reported that the 95 to 150 validation repertoires had used the same platform as the roughly 660 first-cohort repertoires. Study results and limitations: Confirmation in vitro established that a few CMV-associated chains were specific for CMV antigens. The classifier reportedly diagnosed cytomegalovirus status with high specificity and sensitivity.

Here immunoSEQ multiplex PCR was the method, and the copy in TCRdb shows in-frame clones only, minus some. The sample includes roughly 130,000 clones, 75% to 90% of them seen just once. The V gene's germline CDR1 is SEHNR and CDR2 FQNEAQ (reference sequence). The ends were cut back, 5 bases at V and 7 bases at J, with 17 bases in the middle. The CDR3 loop spans 15 amino acids. About this clone itself: The antigen remains undetermined.

Specimen: PBMCs. V and J are TRBV7-9 and TRBJ1-4; perhaps TRBD1 as D (5 bases). The sequence was collected from a woman aged 18-29 years in good health and CMV-seropositive. This CDR3 reads CASSPAKGKSEKLFF. The CDR3 DNA reads as TGTGCCAGCAGCCCCGCAAAGGGGAAATCTGAAAAACTGTTTTTT.